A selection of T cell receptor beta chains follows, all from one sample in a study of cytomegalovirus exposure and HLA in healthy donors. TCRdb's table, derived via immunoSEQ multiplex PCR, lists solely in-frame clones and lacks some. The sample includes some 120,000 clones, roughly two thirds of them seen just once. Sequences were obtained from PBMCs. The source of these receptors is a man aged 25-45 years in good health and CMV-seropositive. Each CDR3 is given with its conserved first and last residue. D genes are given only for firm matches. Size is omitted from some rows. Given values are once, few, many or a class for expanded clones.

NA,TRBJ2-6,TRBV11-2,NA,CASSFTSGSGANVLTF,TGTGCCAGCAGCTTCACGTCGGGGTCTGGGGCCAACGTCCTGACTTTC
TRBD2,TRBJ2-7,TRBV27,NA,CASSVLAGGPRGEQYF,TGTGCCAGCAGCGTTCTAGCGGGAGGGCCGCGGGGTGAGCAGTACTTC
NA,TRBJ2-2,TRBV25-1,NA,CASSELTANTGELFF,TGTGCCAGCAGTGAATTAACAGCGAACACCGGGGAGCTGTTTTTT
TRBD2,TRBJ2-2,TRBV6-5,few,CASRAGGADTGELFF,TGTGCCAGCAGAGCGGGGGGCGCGGACACCGGGGAGCTGTTTTTT
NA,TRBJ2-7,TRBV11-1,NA,CASSSTASYEQYF,TGTGCCAGCAGCTCGACAGCCTCCTACGAGCAGTACTTC
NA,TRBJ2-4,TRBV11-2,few,CASSLWTVLDAKNIQYF,TGTGCCAGCAGCTTATGGACAGTTTTGGACGCCAAAAACATTCAGTACTTC
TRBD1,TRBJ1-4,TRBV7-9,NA,CASSTGQDNEKLFF,TGTGCCAGCAGCACTGGACAGGATAATGAAAAACTGTTTTTT
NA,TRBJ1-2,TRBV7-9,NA,CASSLIWVVGGYTF,TGTGCCAGCAGCTTAATTTGGGTAGTGGGCGGCTACACCTTC
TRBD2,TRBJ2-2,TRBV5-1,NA,CASSLPAGVDTGELFF,TGCGCCAGCAGCTTGCCGGCGGGAGTTGACACCGGGGAGCTGTTTTTT
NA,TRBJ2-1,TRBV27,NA,CASSPLQRTEQFF,TGTGCCAGCAGTCCCCTCCAGCGGACTGAGCAGTTCTTC
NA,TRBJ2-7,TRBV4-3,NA,CASSREVGGKGAYEQYF,TGCGCCAGCAGCCGAGAAGTCGGCGGGAAAGGGGCCTACGAGCAGTACTTC
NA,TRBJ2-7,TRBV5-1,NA,CASSPGHAYEQYF,TGCGCCAGCAGTCCGGGACACGCGTACGAGCAGTACTTC
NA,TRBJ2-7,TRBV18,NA,CASSPPNPGPYEQYF,TGTGCCAGCTCACCTCCAAACCCAGGGCCCTACGAGCAGTACTTC
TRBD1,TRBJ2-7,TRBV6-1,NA,CASSLQGTYEQYF,TGTGCCAGCAGCCTACAGGGGACCTACGAGCAGTACTTC
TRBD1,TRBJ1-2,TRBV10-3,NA,CAIREGQAMDYGYTF,TGTGCCATCAGGGAGGGACAGGCAATGGACTATGGCTACACCTTC
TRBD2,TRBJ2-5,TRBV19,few,CASRGLAGQETQYF,TGTGCCAGTAGGGGACTAGCGGGCCAAGAGACCCAGTACTTC
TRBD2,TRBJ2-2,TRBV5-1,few,CASSRTSGSMVTGELFF,TGCGCCAGCAGCCGGACTAGCGGGAGTATGGTCACCGGGGAGCTGTTTTTT
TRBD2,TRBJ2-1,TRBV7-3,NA,CASSPGAGGIEQFF,TGTGCCAGCAGCCCGGGGGCGGGGGGTATTGAGCAGTTCTTC
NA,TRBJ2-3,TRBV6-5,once,CASSWGGTATDTQYF,TGTGCCAGCAGCTGGGGCGGGACCGCTACAGATACGCAGTATTTT
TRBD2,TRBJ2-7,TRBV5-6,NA,CASSLQLAGVGPTYEQYF,TGTGCCAGCAGCTTGCAGCTAGCGGGAGTGGGGCCTACCTACGAGCAGTACTTC
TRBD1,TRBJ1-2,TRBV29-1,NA,CSSSFAAGGSGYTF,TGCAGCAGTAGTTTCGCGGCAGGGGGCTCTGGCTACACCTTC
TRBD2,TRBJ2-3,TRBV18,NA,CASSPPKGGVTDTQYF,TGTGCCAGCTCACCACCGAAGGGAGGGGTCACAGATACGCAGTATTTT
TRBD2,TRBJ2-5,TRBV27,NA,CASSLGAQLASLGETQYF,TGTGCCAGCAGTTTAGGGGCCCAACTAGCGTCCTTGGGAGAGACCCAGTACTTC
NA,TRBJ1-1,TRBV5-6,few,CASSPAGGLVTEAFF,TGTGCCAGCAGCCCCGCGGGAGGGTTGGTCACTGAAGCTTTCTTT
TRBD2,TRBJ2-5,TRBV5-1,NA,CASSLGGSGRETQYF,TGCGCCAGCAGCTTAGGAGGCAGCGGGAGGGAGACCCAGTACTTC
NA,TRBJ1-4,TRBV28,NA,CASSSRFGEKLFF,TGTGCCAGCAGTAGCAGGTTCGGAGAAAAACTGTTTTTT
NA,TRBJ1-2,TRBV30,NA,CAWSASGVYGYTF,TGTGCCTGGAGTGCATCGGGGGTATATGGCTACACCTTC
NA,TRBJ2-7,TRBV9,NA,CASSVSPTGWEQYF,TGTGCCAGCAGCGTAAGTCCCACAGGGTGGGAGCAGTACTTC
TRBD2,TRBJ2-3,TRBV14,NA,CASSHLLGLAAQYF,TGTGCCAGCAGCCACCTCCTCGGACTAGCGGCGCAGTATTTT
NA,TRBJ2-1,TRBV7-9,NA,CASSLAGGQGSSYNEQFF,TGTGCCAGCAGCTTAGCGGGAGGTCAGGGAAGCTCCTACAATGAGCAGTTCTTC
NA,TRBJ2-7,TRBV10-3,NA,CAISDTGTANSYEQYF,TGTGCCATCAGTGATACCGGGACTGCAAACTCCTACGAGCAGTACTTC
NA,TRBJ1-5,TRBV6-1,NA,CASSENRGQPQHF,TGTGCCAGCAGTGAAAATAGAGGGCAGCCCCAGCATTTT
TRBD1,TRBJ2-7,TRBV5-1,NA,CASSRTGESYEQYF,TGCGCCAGCAGCCGGACAGGGGAGTCCTACGAGCAGTACTTC
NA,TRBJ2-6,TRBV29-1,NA,CSYASGANVLTF,TGCAGCTATGCGTCTGGGGCCAACGTCCTGACTTTC
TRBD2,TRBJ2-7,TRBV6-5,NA,CASSYGLAGAYEQYF,TGTGCCAGCAGTTACGGGCTAGCGGGAGCCTACGAGCAGTACTTC
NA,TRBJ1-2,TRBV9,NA,CASSIQGDGYTF,TGTGCCAGCAGCATCCAGGGTGATGGCTACACCTTC
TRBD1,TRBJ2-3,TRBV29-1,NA,CSVVTGTGSTDTQYF,TGCAGCGTTGTTACAGGGACAGGGAGCACAGATACGCAGTATTTT
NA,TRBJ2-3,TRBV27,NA,CASSSRISTDTQYF,TGTGCCAGCAGTTCGCGGATTAGCACAGATACGCAGTATTTT
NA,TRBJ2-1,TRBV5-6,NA,CASSLVLALSSYNEQFF,TGTGCCAGCAGCTTGGTGCTAGCTTTATCTTCCTACAATGAGCAGTTCTTC
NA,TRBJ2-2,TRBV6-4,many,CASSDEALGELFF,TGTGCCAGCAGTGACGAAGCTCTCGGGGAGCTGTTTTTT
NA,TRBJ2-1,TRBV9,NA,CASSKGLGNEQFF,TGTGCCAGCAGCAAAGGCCTAGGCAATGAGCAGTTCTTC
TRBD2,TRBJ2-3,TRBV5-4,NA,CASSLAQRGGTDTQYF,TGTGCCAGCAGCTTGGCCCAGCGGGGTGGGACAGATACGCAGTATTTT
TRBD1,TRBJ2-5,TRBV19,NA,CASSILTGAGGGTQYF,TGTGCCAGTAGTATCCTTACAGGGGCTGGAGGTGGGACCCAGTACTTC
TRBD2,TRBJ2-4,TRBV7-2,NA,CASSIGTSSLNIQYF,TGTGCCAGCAGCATTGGGACTAGCTCGTTGAACATTCAGTACTTC
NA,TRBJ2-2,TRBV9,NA,CASSASLGELFF,TGTGCCAGCAGCGCCAGTCTCGGGGAGCTGTTTTTT
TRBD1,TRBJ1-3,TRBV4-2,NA,CASSQDWAGGGNTIYF,TGTGCCAGCAGCCAAGATTGGGCAGGGGGAGGAAACACCATATATTTT
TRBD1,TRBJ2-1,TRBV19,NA,CASGTGESYNEQFF,TGTGCCAGTGGGACAGGAGAATCCTACAATGAGCAGTTCTTC
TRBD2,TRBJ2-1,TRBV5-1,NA,CASSLGGRTYNEQFF,TGCGCCAGCAGCTTAGGCGGGAGGACCTACAATGAGCAGTTCTTC
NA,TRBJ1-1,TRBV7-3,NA,CASRQGGSGSEAFF,TGTGCCAGCAGGCAAGGGGGTTCCGGGTCTGAAGCTTTCTTT
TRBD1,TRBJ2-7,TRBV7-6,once,CASSFLDRAEQYF,TGTGCCAGCAGTTTCCTCGACAGGGCCGAGCAGTACTTC
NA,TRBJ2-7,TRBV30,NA,CAWSILYEQYF,TGTGCCTGGAGTATCCTTTACGAGCAGTACTTC